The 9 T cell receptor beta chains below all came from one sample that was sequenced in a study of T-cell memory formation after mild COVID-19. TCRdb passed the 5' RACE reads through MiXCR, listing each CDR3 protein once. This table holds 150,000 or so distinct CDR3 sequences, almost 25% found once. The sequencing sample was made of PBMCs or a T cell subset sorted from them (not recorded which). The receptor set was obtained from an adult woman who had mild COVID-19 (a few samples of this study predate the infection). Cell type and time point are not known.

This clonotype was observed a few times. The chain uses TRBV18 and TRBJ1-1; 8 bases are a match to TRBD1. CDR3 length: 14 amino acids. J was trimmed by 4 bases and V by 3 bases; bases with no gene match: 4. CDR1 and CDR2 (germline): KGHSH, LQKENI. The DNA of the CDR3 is TGTGCCAGCTCACCCGGACAGGGAGTCACTGAAGCTTTCTTT. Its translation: CASSPGQGVTEAFF. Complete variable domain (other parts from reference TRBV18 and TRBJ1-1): NAGVMQNPRHLVRRRGQEARLRCSPMKGHSHVYWYRQLPEEGLKFMVYLQKENIIDESGMPKERFSAEFPKEGPSILRIQQVVRGDSAAYFCASSPGQGVTEAFFGQGTRLTVV.

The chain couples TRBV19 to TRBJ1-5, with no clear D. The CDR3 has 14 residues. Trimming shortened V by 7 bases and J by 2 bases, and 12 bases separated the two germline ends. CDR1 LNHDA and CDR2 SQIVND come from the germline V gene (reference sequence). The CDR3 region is CASTPVLGNQPQHF. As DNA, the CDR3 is TGTGCCAGTACCCCCGTCTTGGGCAATCAGCCCCAGCATTTT.

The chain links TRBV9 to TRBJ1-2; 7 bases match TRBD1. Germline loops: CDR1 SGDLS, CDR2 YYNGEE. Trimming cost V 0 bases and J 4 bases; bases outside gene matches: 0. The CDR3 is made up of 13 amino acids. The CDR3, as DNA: TGTGCCAGCAGCGTAGACAGGGGCTATGGCTACACCTTC. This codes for CASSVDRGYGYTF.

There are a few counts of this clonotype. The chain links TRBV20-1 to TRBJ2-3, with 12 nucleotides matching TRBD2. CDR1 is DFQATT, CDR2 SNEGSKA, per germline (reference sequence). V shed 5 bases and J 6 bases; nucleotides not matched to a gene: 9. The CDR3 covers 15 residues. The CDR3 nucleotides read TGCAGTGCTGACGGACTAGCGGGAATGGGGGATACGCAGTATTTT. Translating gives CSADGLAGMGDTQYF.

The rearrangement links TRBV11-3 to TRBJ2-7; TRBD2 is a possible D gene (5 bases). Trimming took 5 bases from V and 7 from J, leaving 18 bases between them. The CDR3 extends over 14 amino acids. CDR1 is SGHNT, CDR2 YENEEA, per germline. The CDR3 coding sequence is TGTGCCAGCAGCACGAGGACTGTCCTTGGGGAGCAGTACTTC. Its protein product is CASSTRTVLGEQYF. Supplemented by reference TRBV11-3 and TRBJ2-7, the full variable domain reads EAGVVQSPRYKIIEKKQPVAFWCNPISGHNTLYWYLQNLGQGPELLIRYENEEAVDDSQLPKDRFSAERLKGVDSTLKIQPAELGDSAVYLCASSTRTVLGEQYFGPGTRLTVT.

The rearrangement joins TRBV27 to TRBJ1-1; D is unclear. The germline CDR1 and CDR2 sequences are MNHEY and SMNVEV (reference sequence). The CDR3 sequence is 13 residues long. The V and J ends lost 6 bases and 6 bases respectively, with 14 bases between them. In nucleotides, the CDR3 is TGTGCCAGCAGGAAACGGACGGCCCCTGAAGCTTTCTTT. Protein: CASRKRTAPEAFF.

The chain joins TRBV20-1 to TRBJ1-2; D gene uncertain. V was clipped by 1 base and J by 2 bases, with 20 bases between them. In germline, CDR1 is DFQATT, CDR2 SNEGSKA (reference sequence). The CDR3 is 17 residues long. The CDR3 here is CSARVAGMAKLNYGYTF. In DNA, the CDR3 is TGCAGTGCTAGAGTCGCGGGGATGGCCAAACTGAACTATGGCTACACCTTC.

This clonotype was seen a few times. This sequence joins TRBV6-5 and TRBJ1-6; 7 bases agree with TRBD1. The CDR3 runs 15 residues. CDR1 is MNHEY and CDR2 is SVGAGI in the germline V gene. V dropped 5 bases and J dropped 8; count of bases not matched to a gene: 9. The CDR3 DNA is TGTGCCAGCAGTCTAACAGGGGATGTACATTCACCCCTCCACTTT. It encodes CASSLTGDVHSPLHF.

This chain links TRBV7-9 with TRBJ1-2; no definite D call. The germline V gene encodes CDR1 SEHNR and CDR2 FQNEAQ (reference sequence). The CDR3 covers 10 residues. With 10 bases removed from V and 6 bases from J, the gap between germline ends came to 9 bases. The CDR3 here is CATGPDGYTF. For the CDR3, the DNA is TGTGCCACCGGGCCGGATGGCTACACCTTC. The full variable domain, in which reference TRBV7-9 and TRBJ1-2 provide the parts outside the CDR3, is DTGVSQNPRHKITKRGQNVTFRCDPISEHNRLYWYRQTLGQGPEFLTYFQNEAQLEKSRLLSDRFSAERPKGSFSTLEIQRTEQGDSAMYLCATGPDGYTFGSGTRLTVV.